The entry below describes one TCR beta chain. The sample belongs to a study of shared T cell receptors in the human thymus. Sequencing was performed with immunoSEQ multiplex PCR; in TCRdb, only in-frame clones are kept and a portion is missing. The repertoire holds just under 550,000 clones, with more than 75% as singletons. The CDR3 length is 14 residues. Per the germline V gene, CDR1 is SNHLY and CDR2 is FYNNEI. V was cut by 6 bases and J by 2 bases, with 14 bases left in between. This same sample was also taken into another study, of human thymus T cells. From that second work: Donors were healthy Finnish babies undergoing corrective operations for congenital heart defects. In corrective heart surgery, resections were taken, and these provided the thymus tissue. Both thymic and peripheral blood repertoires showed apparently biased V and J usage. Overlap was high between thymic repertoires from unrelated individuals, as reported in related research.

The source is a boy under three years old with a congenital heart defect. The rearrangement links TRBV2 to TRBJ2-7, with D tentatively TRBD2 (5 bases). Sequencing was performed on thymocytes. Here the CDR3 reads CASRVGSWAYEQYF. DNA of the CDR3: TGTGCCAGCAGGGTAGGGAGTTGGGCCTACGAGCAGTACTTC.